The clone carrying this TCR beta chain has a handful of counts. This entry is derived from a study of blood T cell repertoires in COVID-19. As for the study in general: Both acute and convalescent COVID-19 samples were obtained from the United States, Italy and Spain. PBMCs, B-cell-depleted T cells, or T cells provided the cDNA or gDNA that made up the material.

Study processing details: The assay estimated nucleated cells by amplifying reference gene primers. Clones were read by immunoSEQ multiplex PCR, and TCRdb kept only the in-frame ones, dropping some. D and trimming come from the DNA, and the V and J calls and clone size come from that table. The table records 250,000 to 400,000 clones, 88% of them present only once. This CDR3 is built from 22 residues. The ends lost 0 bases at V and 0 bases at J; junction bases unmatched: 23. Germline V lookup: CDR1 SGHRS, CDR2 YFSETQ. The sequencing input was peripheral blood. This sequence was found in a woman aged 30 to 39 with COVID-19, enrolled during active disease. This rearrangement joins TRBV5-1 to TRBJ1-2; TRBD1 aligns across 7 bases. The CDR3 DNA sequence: TGCGCCAGCAGCTTGGGAGACAGGGAGTCCTTAACCTTCCAAGCCTCTAACTATGGCTACACCTTC. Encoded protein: CASSLGDRESLTFQASNYGYTF.